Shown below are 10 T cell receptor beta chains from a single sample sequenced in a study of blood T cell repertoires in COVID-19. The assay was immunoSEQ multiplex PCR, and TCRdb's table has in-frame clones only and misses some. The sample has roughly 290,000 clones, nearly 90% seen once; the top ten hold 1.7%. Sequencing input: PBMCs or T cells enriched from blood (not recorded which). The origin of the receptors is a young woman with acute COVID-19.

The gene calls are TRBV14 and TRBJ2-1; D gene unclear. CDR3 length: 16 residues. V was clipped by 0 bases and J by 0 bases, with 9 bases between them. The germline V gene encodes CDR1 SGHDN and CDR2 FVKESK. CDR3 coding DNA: TGTGCCAGCAGCCAAGATTCTGCGTTCTCCTACAATGAGCAGTTCTTC. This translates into CASSQDSAFSYNEQFF.

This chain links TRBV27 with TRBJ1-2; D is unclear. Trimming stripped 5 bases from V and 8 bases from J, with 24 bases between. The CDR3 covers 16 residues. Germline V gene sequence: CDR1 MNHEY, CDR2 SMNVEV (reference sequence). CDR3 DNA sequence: TGTGCCAGCAGTCCGGCTTGGAGGTTCGGGGTGGGAGGCTACACCTTC. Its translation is CASSPAWRFGVGGYTF.

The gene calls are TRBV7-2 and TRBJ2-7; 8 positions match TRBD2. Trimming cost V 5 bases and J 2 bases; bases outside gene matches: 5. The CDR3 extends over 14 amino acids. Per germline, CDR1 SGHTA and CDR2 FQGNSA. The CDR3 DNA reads TGTGCCAGCAGCCCCTCAGCGGGAGCCTACGAGCAGTACTTC. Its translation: CASSPSAGAYEQYF.

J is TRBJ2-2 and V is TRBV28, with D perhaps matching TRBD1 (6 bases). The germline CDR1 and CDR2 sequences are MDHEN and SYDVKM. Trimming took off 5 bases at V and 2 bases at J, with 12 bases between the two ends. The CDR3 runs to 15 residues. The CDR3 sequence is CASSPGTQNTGELFF. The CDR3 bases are TGTGCCAGCAGTCCGGGGACACAAAACACCGGGGAGCTGTTTTTT.

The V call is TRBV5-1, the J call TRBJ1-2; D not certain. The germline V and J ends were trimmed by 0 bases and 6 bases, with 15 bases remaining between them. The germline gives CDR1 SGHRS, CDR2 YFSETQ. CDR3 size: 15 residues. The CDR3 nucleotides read TGCGCCAGCAGCTTGGGAGGGCAGAAGAGGGATGGCTACACCTTC. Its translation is CASSLGGQKRDGYTF.

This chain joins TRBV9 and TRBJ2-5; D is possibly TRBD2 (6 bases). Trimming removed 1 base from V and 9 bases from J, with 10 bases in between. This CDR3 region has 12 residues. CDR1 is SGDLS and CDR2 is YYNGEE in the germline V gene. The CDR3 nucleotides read TGTGCCAGCAGCGTACCAGGAGGGGCCCAGTACTTC. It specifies CASSVPGGAQYF.

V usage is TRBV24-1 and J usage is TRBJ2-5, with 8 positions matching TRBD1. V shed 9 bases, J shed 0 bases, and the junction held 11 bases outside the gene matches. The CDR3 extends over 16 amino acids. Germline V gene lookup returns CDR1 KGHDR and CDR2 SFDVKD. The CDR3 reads CATGPRGQGDQETQYF. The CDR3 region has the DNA TGTGCCACCGGACCCAGAGGACAGGGCGACCAAGAGACCCAGTACTTC.

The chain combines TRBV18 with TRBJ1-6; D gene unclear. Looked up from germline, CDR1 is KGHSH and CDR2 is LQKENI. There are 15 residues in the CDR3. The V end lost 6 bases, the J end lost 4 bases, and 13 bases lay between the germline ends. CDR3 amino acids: CASSPDEQYNSPLHF. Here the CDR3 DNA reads TGTGCCAGCTCTCCGGATGAACAGTATAATTCACCCCTCCACTTT.

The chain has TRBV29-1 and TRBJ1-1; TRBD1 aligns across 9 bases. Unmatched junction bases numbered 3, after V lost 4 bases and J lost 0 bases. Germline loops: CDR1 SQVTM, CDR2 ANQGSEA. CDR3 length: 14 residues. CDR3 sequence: CSVVGQGLNTEAFF. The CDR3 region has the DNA TGCAGCGTTGTAGGACAGGGGTTGAACACTGAAGCTTTCTTT.

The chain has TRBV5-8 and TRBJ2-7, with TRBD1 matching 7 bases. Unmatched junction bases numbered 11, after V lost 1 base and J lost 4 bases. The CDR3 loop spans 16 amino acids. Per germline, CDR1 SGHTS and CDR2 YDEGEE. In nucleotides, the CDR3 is TGTGCCAGCAGCTTGTTTTACGGGACAGCAACTTACGAGCAGTACTTC. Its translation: CASSLFYGTATYEQYF.